The 17 T cell receptor beta chains below come from one sample, sequenced in a study of blood T cell repertoires in COVID-19. Some clones are missing from TCRdb's copy, which holds only in-frame ones; the method was immunoSEQ multiplex PCR. The sample records some 80,000 clones, around 86% being singletons. Sequences were obtained from peripheral blood. The origin of the receptors is a man in his fifties or sixties with active or convalescent COVID-19.

The chain recombines TRBV5-1 with TRBJ2-4, with D perhaps TRBD2 (6 bases). Germline CDR1 SGHRS, CDR2 YFSETQ. The CDR3 is 16 residues long. With 2 bases removed from V and 0 bases from J, the gap between germline ends came to 12 bases. The CDR3 here is CASSFAGNLAKNIQYF. CDR3 DNA sequence: TGCGCCAGCAGCTTTGCGGGGAACCTAGCCAAAAACATTCAGTACTTC.

Note on this clone: No DNA is shown, since the ends of the CDR3 on it are uncertain; the CDR3 is the one TCRdb lists. This chain links TRBV21-1 with TRBJ1-5. TRBV21-1 is a documented pseudogene. A total of 15 residues make up the CDR3, ends included. CDR3: CASSKTYGCNQPQHF.

Worth noting for this clone: The junction and the germline gene differ at one end; a read error may be behind it. The V and J genes are TRBV10-3 and TRBJ2-5, with 11 bases lining up with TRBD2. The CDR3 length is 17 residues. Germline V CDR1 and CDR2: ENHRY, SYGVKD. In DNA form, the CDR3 reads TGTGCCATCAGTGAGGCGAGGGGGACTAGCGGTTCTGAGATCCAGTACTTC. Its translation: CAISEARGTSGSEIQYF.

This chain joins TRBV19 and TRBJ1-2, with 8 bases that match TRBD1. The junction had 7 bases not matched to a gene; V was cut back by 5 bases and J by 8 bases. Germline V gene sequence: CDR1 LNHDA, CDR2 SQIVND (reference sequence). The CDR3 has 13 amino acids. The CDR3 nucleotides are TGTGCCAGTAGTCCCCCGGACAGGGACGGCTACACCTTC. Protein product: CASSPPDRDGYTF.

The V and J genes are TRBV30 and TRBJ2-3; TRBD1 matches at 7 bases. J lost 6 bases, V lost 2 bases, and 5 bases had no gene match. CDR1 and CDR2 (germline): GTSNPN, SVGIG (reference sequence). CDR3 length: 13 residues. CDR3 sequence reads: CAWSSQGWDTQYF. The DNA for the CDR3 is TGTGCCTGGAGTTCACAGGGGTGGGATACGCAGTATTTT.

The chain is built from TRBV28 and TRBJ2-7, with D possibly TRBD2 on 6 matching bases. The CDR3 has 15 residues. Germline loops: CDR1 MDHEN, CDR2 SYDVKM. Trimming stripped 9 bases from V and 0 bases from J, with 18 bases between. The CDR3 DNA follows: TGTGCCAGTTCTCTTCGGGGGATAAGCTCCTACGAGCAGTACGTC. This gives the protein CASSLRGISSYEQYV.

The rearrangement joins TRBV7-2 to TRBJ1-5; TRBD1 is a possible D gene (5 bases). Germline CDR1 reads SGHTA; CDR2 reads FQGNSA. The CDR3 has 15 residues. Trimming stripped 1 base from V and 7 bases from J, with 14 bases between. In DNA form, the CDR3 reads TGTGCCAGCAGCTTAGTGTCCAGGGTAGGGCAGCCCCAGCATTTT. Translation: CASSLVSRVGQPQHF.

CDR3 coding DNA: TGTGCCAGCAGCCCCCGGACTAGCGGAGGGGATACGCAGTATTTT. It codes for CASSPRTSGGDTQYF. This chain connects TRBV7-9 to TRBJ2-3; 10 nucleotides line up with TRBD2. The CDR3 runs 15 residues. V gave up 5 bases and J gave up 6 bases; unmatched junction bases: 8. Looked up from germline, CDR1 is SEHNR and CDR2 is FQNEAQ (reference sequence).

A remark on this clone: Relative to the germline gene, one junction end is altered; a read error may explain this. This chain links TRBV28 with TRBJ2-2; D remains unclear. This CDR3 contains 13 residues. The germline V gene has CDR1 MDHEN and CDR2 SYDVKM. The CDR3 nucleotides are TGTGCCAGCAGTTTAGCGAACCCCGGGGAGCTGTTTTTT. Amino acid sequence: CASSLANPGELFF.

CDR3 amino acids: CATSDYSGGQSTDTQYF. DNA for the CDR3: TGTGCCACCAGTGATTATAGCGGGGGCCAAAGCACAGATACGCAGTATTTT. The rearrangement joins TRBV24-1 to TRBJ2-3; 9 bases are shared with TRBD2. V was clipped by 2 bases and J by 0 bases; unmatched bases: 5. CDR1 is KGHDR, CDR2 SFDVKD, per germline. This CDR3 has 17 residues.

This clone was detected only once. The rearrangement links TRBV27 to TRBJ1-4; 12 nucleotides agree with TRBD1. CDR3 length equals 15 residues. Germline CDR1 is MNHEY and CDR2 is SMNVEV (reference sequence). With V trimmed by 6 bases and J by 11 bases, 10 bases remained unmatched. The CDR3 DNA sequence: TGTGCCAGCAGCCCTACCGGGACAGGGGGCTGGAAACTGTTTTTT. Translating gives CASSPTGTGGWKLFF.

This clone was found once. The chain is built from TRBV28 and TRBJ1-1; no reliable D call. The CDR3 has 14 amino acids. V lost 1 base to trimming and J lost 8 bases, with 14 bases between them. Germline lookup yields CDR1 MDHEN and CDR2 SYDVKM. The CDR3 loop reads CASSLFPARPEAFF. The CDR3, as DNA: TGTGCCAGCAGTTTATTCCCCGCCAGGCCCGAAGCTTTCTTT.

V is TRBV7-9 and J is TRBJ2-1; 9 positions match TRBD1. Unmatched junction bases numbered 4, after V lost 4 bases and J lost 6 bases. Germline V lookup: CDR1 SEHNR, CDR2 FQNEAQ (reference sequence). CDR3 length: 14 residues. CDR3 protein: CASSSTTGGNEQFF. The CDR3 nucleotides read TGTGCCAGCAGCTCAACGACAGGGGGCAATGAGCAGTTCTTC.

This clone has only a few counts. The J gene is TRBJ1-2, the V gene TRBV28; D is uncertain. Germline V CDR1 and CDR2: MDHEN, SYDVKM. The CDR3 is made up of 13 amino acids. Between the trimmed V and J ends, which lost 3 bases and 2 bases, there was a span of 7 bases. This CDR3 is CASSFSLNYGYTF. In DNA, the CDR3 is TGTGCCAGCAGTTTTTCTCTAAACTATGGCTACACCTTC.

This chain uses TRBV7-2 with TRBJ2-3, with TRBD2 identical over 14 bases. Germline assignment: CDR1 SGHTA and CDR2 FQGNSA. The CDR3 covers 16 residues. V trimming: 0 bases; J trimming: 9 bases; junction bases outside the gene matches: 5. In DNA form, the CDR3 reads TGTGCCAGCAGCTTAGCGACTAGCGGGGGGGTGGGAACGCAGTATTTT. Translation gives CASSLATSGGVGTQYF.

The J gene is TRBJ2-2, the V gene TRBV6-4; possibly TRBD2 for D (7 bases). The CDR3 sequence is 13 residues long. The germline V gene has CDR1 MRHNA and CDR2 SNTAGT. With 11 bases removed from V and 5 bases from J, the gap between germline ends came to 15 bases. The CDR3 reads CASTGGHTGELFF. The CDR3 DNA reads TGTGCCTCAACCGGGGGGCATACCGGGGAGCTGTTTTTT.

The rearrangement uses TRBV21-1 and TRBJ2-4; TRBD2, the table's D call, was not compared with the DNA. TRBV21-1 is termed a pseudogene. This CDR3 region has 11 residues. DNA for the CDR3: TGTGCCAGCAGCATTCTCGGCATTCAGTACTTC. It yields the protein CASSILGIQYF.